This T cell receptor (beta chain) was found in a study of vaccination and CD4 T cells after COVID-19. General observations from the study: Clonotypes reactive to SARS-CoV-2 had a median that went up from roughly 21 to 40, but not significantly.

Treatment defined: roughly 11-day PBMC culture with coronavirus spike peptide pools or control peptides (ViraFEST assay). This clonotype was counted a few times. Its antigen is as yet unknown. The Oncomine TCR Beta short-read assay was applied to DNA of cultured CD4+ T cells. TCRdb itself ran the PCR reads through MiXCR, one entry per CDR3 protein. The sample records roughly 22,000 distinct CDR3 sequences, about 56% being singletons. This clonotype was obtained from a human donor who had recovered from COVID-19. Material: CD4+ T cells from blood, cultured in vitro.

CDR3 bases: TGCAGTGCCCCCCCTAACTATGGCTACACCTTC. It translates to CSAPPNYGYTF. The V gene is TRBV20-1, the J gene TRBJ1-2, with D unclear. The CDR3 length is 11 residues. Germline lookup yields CDR1 DFQATT and CDR2 SNEGSKA (reference sequence). The germline V and J ends were trimmed by 6 bases and 0 bases, with 5 bases remaining between them.